The 13 T cell receptor beta chains below were found in one sample sequenced in a study of chemoradiotherapy in HPV16-positive cancers. Repertoires were generated with immunoSEQ multiplex PCR, while TCRdb's copy carries only in-frame clones and drops some. The sample lists about 8,000 clones; around three quarters were seen once. This material was obtained from a patient who underwent chemoradiotherapy. These receptors came from a human donor with HPV-associated anogenital cancer.

The gene calls are TRBV4-3 and TRBJ2-5; TRBD1 or TRBD2 may be the D gene (5 bases each). Germline CDR1 is LGHNA and CDR2 is YSLEER. The CDR3 consists of 13 residues. The V end lost 8 bases, the J end lost 2 bases, and 12 bases lay between the germline ends. This chain's CDR3 is CASSSGLQETQYF. The CDR3 DNA reads as TGCGCCAGCTCCTCGGGGCTACAAGAGACCCAGTACTTC.

V is TRBV4-3 and J is TRBJ1-2; 12 nucleotides line up with TRBD1. V trimming: 0 bases; J trimming: 7 bases; junction bases outside the gene matches: 12. CDR3 length equals 18 residues. Germline CDR1 reads LGHNA; CDR2 reads YSLEER. Here the CDR3 DNA reads TGCGCCAGCAGCCAAGAGCCCCACTCGGGACAGGGGGCTTCTGGCTACACCTTC. The encoded protein is CASSQEPHSGQGASGYTF.

The chain couples TRBV19 to TRBJ2-5; TRBD2 aligns across 7 bases. Germline values: CDR1 LNHDA, CDR2 SQIVND (reference sequence). V lost 6 bases, J lost 1 base, and 8 bases stayed unmatched. This CDR3 has 15 amino acids. This CDR3 reads CASRDGGSPQETQYF. The DNA for the CDR3 is TGTGCCAGTAGAGATGGCGGGAGCCCCCAAGAGACCCAGTACTTC.

The chain combines TRBV11-3 with TRBJ2-2; TRBD2 might be the D (6 bases). The CDR3 extends over 16 amino acids. CDR1 and CDR2 from the germline V gene are SGHNT and YENEEA. The germline V and J ends were trimmed by 1 base and 5 bases, with 14 bases remaining between them. For the CDR3, the DNA is TGTGCCAGCAGCTTAGTGCTCGGTGGGGGGACCGGGGAGCTGTTTTTT. The encoded protein is CASSLVLGGGTGELFF.

CDR3 residues: CASRGTSGSTDTQYF. As DNA, the CDR3 is TGTGCCAGCAGAGGAACTAGCGGGAGCACAGATACGCAGTATTTT. This sequence joins TRBV6-1 and TRBJ2-3; 9 bases map to TRBD2. V lost 6 bases to trimming and J lost 0 bases; unmatched junction nucleotides: 4. The CDR3 runs to 15 residues. Germline CDR1 MNHNS, CDR2 SASEGT.

The CDR3 is CASSQIGYQETQYF. Here the CDR3 DNA reads TGCGCCAGCAGCCAAATAGGATACCAAGAGACCCAGTACTTC. The chain couples TRBV4-1 to TRBJ2-5, with D unresolved. CDR1 is MGHRA, CDR2 YSYEKL, per germline. This CDR3 region has 14 residues. V was trimmed by 2 bases and J by 0 bases, leaving 7 bases between them.

V gene TRBV6-5 combines with J gene TRBJ2-3; D might be TRBD2 (5 bases). This CDR3 has 15 amino acids. The V gene lost 5 bases and the J gene lost 0 bases, with 12 bases spanning the gap. CDR1 MNHEY and CDR2 SVGAGI come from the germline V gene. The chain's CDR3 is CASSPRGQSTDTQYF. The CDR3 DNA reads as TGTGCCAGCAGTCCCAGAGGGCAGAGCACAGATACGCAGTATTTT.

This clone occurred a few times. The CDR3 bases are TGTGCCTGGACCGTGGGGGGGAGAGACTATGGCTACACCTTC. As protein: CAWTVGGRDYGYTF. V usage is TRBV30 and J usage is TRBJ1-2; D possibly corresponds to TRBD1 (5 bases). Between the trimmed V and J ends, which lost 4 bases and 3 bases, there was a span of 15 bases. CDR3 size: 14 residues. The germline gives CDR1 GTSNPN, CDR2 SVGIG (reference sequence).

The J gene is TRBJ1-2, the V gene TRBV4-2, with D unclear. The length of the CDR3 is 14 residues. CDR1 LGHNA and CDR2 YNFKEQ come from the germline V gene. Trimming stripped 4 bases from V and 4 bases from J, with 13 bases between. The CDR3 is CASSPSGNLYGYTF. The CDR3, as DNA: TGTGCCAGCAGCCCATCCGGGAATCTCTATGGCTACACCTTC.

This chain joins TRBV7-3 and TRBJ2-1; no definite D call. The CDR3 contains 14 residues. Trimming took 4 bases from V and 5 from J, leaving 12 bases between them. The germline V gene encodes CDR1 SGHTA and CDR2 FQGTGA. The CDR3 coding sequence is TGTGCCAGCAGCTCCCTTGGACCTAACAATGAGCAGTTCTTC. Protein: CASSSLGPNNEQFF.

V usage is TRBV5-1 and J usage is TRBJ2-7, with TRBD2 identical over 7 bases. V was pared by 0 bases and J by 5 bases, with 5 bases of the junction left unmatched. CDR1 and CDR2 from the germline V gene are SGHRS and YFSETQ. This CDR3 region has 14 residues. The CDR3, as DNA: TGCGCCAGCAGCTTGGGGAGCGGGGAGCACGAGCAGTACTTC. Amino acid sequence: CASSLGSGEHEQYF.

V usage is TRBV29-1 and J usage is TRBJ2-5; D possibly corresponds to TRBD2 (6 bases). V lost 3 bases, J lost 10 bases, and 12 bases lay in between. Germline V lookup: CDR1 SQVTM, CDR2 ANQGSEA. The CDR3 extends over 11 amino acids. The CDR3 sequence is CSVDRGSVQYF. CDR3 nucleotide sequence: TGCAGCGTTGACCGGGGGAGCGTCCAGTACTTC.

The genes are TRBV7-2 and TRBJ2-1; 9 bases map to TRBD2. Germline V gene lookup returns CDR1 SGHTA and CDR2 FQGNSA. The CDR3 sequence is 16 residues long. The ends lost 3 bases at V and 2 bases at J; junction bases unmatched: 5. CDR3: CASSFLAGLTYNEQFF. The DNA for the CDR3 is TGTGCCAGCAGCTTTCTAGCGGGGCTAACCTACAATGAGCAGTTCTTC.